This paragraph reports one T cell receptor beta chain. The sample comes from a study of T-cell reconstitution after alpha-beta-depleted transplantation in children. Preparation of the TCRbeta library involved a method that used unique molecular identifiers. MiXCR, applied by TCRdb to the PCR reads, yields one record per CDR3 protein. The sample comprises about 980,000 distinct CDR3 sequences, about 31% of which are singletons, and roughly 31% rests with the top ten. CDR1 and CDR2 from the germline V gene are MDHEN and SYDVKM. Trimming stripped 11 bases from V and 3 bases from J, with 14 bases between. CDR3 length equals 13 residues.

This material consisted of PBMCs, mostly from graft donor cells, taken 360 days after TCRalphabeta/CD19-depleted stem cell transplant. The origin of this receptor is a boy less than two years old who had a stem cell transplant for SCID, so the T cells may come from the graft donor. This chain joins TRBV28 and TRBJ1-5; perhaps TRBD1 as D (5 bases). The CDR3 DNA is TGTGCCTCTCAAAGGGGCCACAATCAGCCCCAGCATTTT. Its translation is CASQRGHNQPQHF.